The 13 T cell receptor beta chains listed next were all sequenced from one sample in a study of blood T cell repertoires in COVID-19 (dated by TCRdb to between 2020 and 2021). Library generation was performed with the immunoSEQ multiplex PCR assay. TCRdb re-hosts the immuneACCESS table, in-frame sequences only. Its copies lack some clones; in the studies checked, an unresolved V gene accounts for under half of them, and the cause for the rest is not known. Across this sample there are 250,000 to 350,000 clones, with around 92% seen only once. The ten largest clones capture 6.4% of the sample. Sequencing input: peripheral blood. The receptors shown here come from a man younger than 35 who had recovered from COVID-19.

This chain links TRBV6-5 with TRBJ1-3, with D unresolved. The V gene lost 5 bases and the J gene lost 4 bases, with 6 bases spanning the gap. The germline CDR1 and CDR2 sequences are MNHEY and SVGAGI. This CDR3 contains 12 residues. CDR3 residues: CASSRTGNTIYF. In nucleotides, the CDR3 is TGTGCCAGCAGTCGTACAGGAAACACCATATATTTT.

The rearrangement joins TRBV20-1 to TRBJ1-2; TRBD1 is a possible D gene (6 bases). There are 15 residues in the CDR3. Trimming cost V 3 bases and J 4 bases, with 18 bases left between them. Germline CDR1 reads DFQATT; CDR2 reads SNEGSKA (reference sequence). CDR3 in amino acids: CSASPSLTGFYGYTF. The CDR3 region has the DNA TGCAGTGCTAGTCCTTCTCTAACAGGGTTCTATGGCTACACCTTC.

The chain couples TRBV2 to TRBJ2-7, with D tentatively TRBD1 (7 bases). CDR1 SNHLY and CDR2 FYNNEI come from the germline V gene. With 5 bases removed from V and 6 bases from J, the gap between germline ends came to 20 bases. The CDR3 length is 15 residues. Written as DNA, the CDR3 is TGTGCCAGCAGTCCCCGGACAGGAGGGTCCCCCGAGCAGTACTTC. It translates to CASSPRTGGSPEQYF.

The V and J genes are TRBV19 and TRBJ2-1; perhaps TRBD1 as D (5 bases). The V end was cut by 3 bases, the J end by 2 bases, with 11 bases between. This CDR3 contains 15 residues. Germline-derived CDR1 and CDR2 are LNHDA and SQIVND (reference sequence). This chain's CDR3 is CASSIESGTYNEQFF. The CDR3 DNA reads as TGTGCCAGTAGTATTGAGTCAGGGACCTACAATGAGCAGTTCTTC. The full variable domain, with the rest looked up from reference TRBV19 and TRBJ2-1, is DGGITQSPKYLFRKEGQNVTLSCEQNLNHDAMYWYRQDPGQGLRLIYYSQIVNDFQKGDIAEGYSVSREKKESFPLTVTSAQKNPTAFYLCASSIESGTYNEQFFGPGTRLTVL.

The rearrangement links TRBV5-1 to TRBJ2-1; 7 bases agree with TRBD2. Germline V gene lookup returns CDR1 SGHRS and CDR2 YFSETQ. J gave up 2 bases and V 7 bases, and 9 bases lay outside the gene matches. This CDR3 region has 15 residues. The CDR3 nucleotides read TGCGCCAGCCTGGAGGGAGGGCCCGCCTACAATGAGCAGTTCTTC. It specifies CASLEGGPAYNEQFF.

The chain joins TRBV3-1 (or the pseudogene TRBV3-2) to TRBJ2-1; 15 bases align to TRBD2. The CDR3 is 17 residues long. J gave up 8 bases and V 4 bases, and 9 bases lay outside the gene matches. In germline, CDR1 is LGHDT, CDR2 YNNKEL (reference sequence). CDR3 in amino acids: CASSPKRTSGGAYEQFF. CDR3 sequence (DNA): TGTGCCAGCAGCCCGAAGAGGACTAGCGGGGGGGCCTATGAGCAGTTCTTC.

The chain has TRBV28 and TRBJ1-6, with 7 bases lining up with TRBD1. Germline CDR1 reads MDHEN; CDR2 reads SYDVKM. The CDR3 runs 15 residues. The J segment lost 9 bases and the V segment lost 3 bases, leaving 8 bases of the junction unmatched. CDR3 coding DNA: TGTGCCAGCAGTTTCGTAGACAGGGAAGTTTCACCCCTCCACTTT. Encoded protein: CASSFVDREVSPLHF.

This clone was found a few times. The rearrangement links TRBV5-6 to TRBJ1-3; no clear D gene. Germline assignment: CDR1 SGHDT and CDR2 YYEEEE. The V gene lost 1 base and the J gene lost 4 bases, with 9 bases spanning the gap. The CDR3 covers 14 residues. This chain's CDR3 is CASSLFQIGNTIYF. In nucleotides, the CDR3 is TGTGCCAGCAGCTTGTTTCAGATCGGAAACACCATATATTTT.

The V call is TRBV9, the J call TRBJ2-4; 9 bases are shared with TRBD2. The CDR3 contains 15 residues. Germline V CDR1 and CDR2: SGDLS, YYNGEE. After removal of 0 bases from V and 6 bases from J, the junction contained 4 bases not matched to a gene. CDR3 amino acids: CASSVAPTSGNIQYF. CDR3 in DNA: TGTGCCAGCAGCGTAGCGCCGACTAGCGGAAACATTCAGTACTTC.

This clone showed up just once. The chain is built from TRBV9 and TRBJ2-7, with 7 bases fitting TRBD1. In germline, CDR1 is SGDLS, CDR2 YYNGEE. V was pared by 3 bases and J by 4 bases, with 7 bases of the junction left unmatched. The CDR3 is 14 residues long. CDR3 in DNA: TGTGCCAGCAGCGGAGGGACAGCCGATTACGAGCAGTACTTC. This codes for CASSGGTADYEQYF. Complete variable domain (other parts from reference TRBV9 and TRBJ2-7): DSGVTQTPKHLITATGQRVTLRCSPRSGDLSVYWYQQSLDQGLQFLIQYYNGEERAKGNILERFSAQQFPDLHSELNLSSLELGDSALYFCASSGGTADYEQYFGPGTRLTVT.

This chain joins TRBV9 and TRBJ2-7; 11 positions match TRBD2. CDR3 length: 15 residues. CDR1 is SGDLS, CDR2 YYNGEE, per germline. Trimming at V came to 0 bases and at J to 3 bases, leaving 2 bases not matched to a gene. CDR3: CASSVELAGVYEQYF. In nucleotides, the CDR3 is TGTGCCAGCAGCGTAGAACTAGCGGGGGTCTACGAGCAGTACTTC. Full variable domain (rest looked up from reference TRBV9 and TRBJ2-7): DSGVTQTPKHLITATGQRVTLRCSPRSGDLSVYWYQQSLDQGLQFLIQYYNGEERAKGNILERFSAQQFPDLHSELNLSSLELGDSALYFCASSVELAGVYEQYFGPGTRLTVT.

The chain recombines TRBV21-1 with TRBJ2-5; the D call in the table, TRBD2, was not verified against the DNA. TRBV21-1 is a known pseudogene. The CDR3 is made up of 18 amino acids. The CDR3 sequence is CASSNAAEEGGGQETQYF. The CDR3 region has the DNA TGTGCCAGCAGCAATGCGGCGGAAGAGGGAGGGGGCCAAGAGACCCAGTACTTC.

Of note for this clone: The sample carries other DNA sequences with the same CDR3. This rearrangement joins TRBV5-4 to TRBJ1-1; the match to TRBD1 covers 11 bases. The CDR3 length is 14 residues. Germline assignment: CDR1 SGHNT and CDR2 YYREEE (reference sequence). The trim removed 4 bases at V and 5 bases at J, leaving 4 bases unmatched. The CDR3 reads CASSPGQGVTEAFF. The CDR3 DNA sequence: TGTGCCAGCAGCCCGGGACAGGGGGTGACTGAAGCTTTCTTT.